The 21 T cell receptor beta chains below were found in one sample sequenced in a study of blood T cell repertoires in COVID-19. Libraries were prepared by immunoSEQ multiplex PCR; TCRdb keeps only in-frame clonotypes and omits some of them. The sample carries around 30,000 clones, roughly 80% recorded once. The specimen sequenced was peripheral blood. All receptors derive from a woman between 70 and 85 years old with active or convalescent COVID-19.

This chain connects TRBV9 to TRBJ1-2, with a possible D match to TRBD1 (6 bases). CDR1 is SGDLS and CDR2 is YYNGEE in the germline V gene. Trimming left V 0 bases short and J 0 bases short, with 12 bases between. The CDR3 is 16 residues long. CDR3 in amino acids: CASSVAAQGPNYGYTF. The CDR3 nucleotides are TGTGCCAGCAGCGTAGCCGCACAGGGACCTAACTATGGCTACACCTTC.

Here the CDR3 DNA reads TGCGCCAGCAGGACGACAGGGGGAGCTCAAGAAGCTTTCTTT. Translation gives CASRTTGGAQEAFF. This rearrangement joins TRBV5-1 to TRBJ1-1; 9 bases are a match to TRBD1. The V gene end was trimmed by 5 bases and the J gene end by 8 bases; junction bases not matched to a gene: 10. CDR3 size: 14 residues. Germline V lookup: CDR1 SGHRS, CDR2 YFSETQ.

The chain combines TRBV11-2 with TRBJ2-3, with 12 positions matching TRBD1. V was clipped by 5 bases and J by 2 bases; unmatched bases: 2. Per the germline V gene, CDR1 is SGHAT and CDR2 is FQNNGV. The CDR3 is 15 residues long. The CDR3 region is CASSTGQGATDTQYF. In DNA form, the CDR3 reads TGTGCCAGCAGCACGGGACAGGGGGCCACAGATACGCAGTATTTT.

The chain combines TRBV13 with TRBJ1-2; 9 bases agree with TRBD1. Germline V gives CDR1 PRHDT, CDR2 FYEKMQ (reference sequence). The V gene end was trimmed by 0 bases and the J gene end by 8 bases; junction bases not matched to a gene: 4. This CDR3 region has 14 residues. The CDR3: CASSLGGTGTGYTF. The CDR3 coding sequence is TGTGCCAGCAGCTTAGGCGGGACAGGGACCGGCTACACCTTC. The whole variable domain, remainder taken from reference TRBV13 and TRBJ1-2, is AAGVIQSPRHLIKEKRETATLKCYPIPRHDTVYWYQQGPGQDPQFLISFYEKMQSDKGSIPDRFSAQQFSDYHSELNMSSLELGDSALYFCASSLGGTGTGYTFGSGTRLTVV.

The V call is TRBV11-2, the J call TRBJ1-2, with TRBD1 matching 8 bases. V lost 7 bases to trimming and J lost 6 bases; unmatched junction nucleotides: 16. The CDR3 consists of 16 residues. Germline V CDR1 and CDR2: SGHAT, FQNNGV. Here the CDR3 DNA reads TGTGCCAGCACCTCCCTCAGGGGGCGGACGGGGGATGGCTACACCTTC. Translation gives CASTSLRGRTGDGYTF.

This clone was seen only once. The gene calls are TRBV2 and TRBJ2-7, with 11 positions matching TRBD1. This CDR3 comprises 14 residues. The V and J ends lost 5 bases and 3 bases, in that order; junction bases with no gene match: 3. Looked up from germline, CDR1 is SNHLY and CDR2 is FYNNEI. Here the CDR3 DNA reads TGTGCCAGCAGTCTGGGACAGGGGGTCTACGAGCAGTACTTC. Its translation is CASSLGQGVYEQYF.

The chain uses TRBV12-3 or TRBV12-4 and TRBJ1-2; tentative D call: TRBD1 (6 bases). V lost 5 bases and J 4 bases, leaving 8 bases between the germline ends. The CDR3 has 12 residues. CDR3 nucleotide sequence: TGTGCCAGCAGTGAACAGGGCTATGGCTACACCTTC. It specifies CASSEQGYGYTF.

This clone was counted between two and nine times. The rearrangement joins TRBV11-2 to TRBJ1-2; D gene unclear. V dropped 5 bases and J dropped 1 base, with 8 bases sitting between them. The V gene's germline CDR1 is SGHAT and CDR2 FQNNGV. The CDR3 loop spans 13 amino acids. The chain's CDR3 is CASSTGVNYGYTF. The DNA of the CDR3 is TGTGCCAGCAGCACCGGGGTTAACTATGGCTACACCTTC.

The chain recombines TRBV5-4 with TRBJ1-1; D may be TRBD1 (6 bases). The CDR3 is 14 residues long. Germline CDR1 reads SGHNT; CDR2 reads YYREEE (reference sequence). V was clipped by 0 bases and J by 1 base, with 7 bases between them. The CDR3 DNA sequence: TGTGCCAGCAGCTTGGAACAGGGGAACACTGAAGCTTTCTTT. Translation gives CASSLEQGNTEAFF.

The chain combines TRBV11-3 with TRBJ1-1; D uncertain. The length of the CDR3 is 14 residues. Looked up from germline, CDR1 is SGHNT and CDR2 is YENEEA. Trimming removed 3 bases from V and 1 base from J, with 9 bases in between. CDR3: CASSFAGTNTEAFF. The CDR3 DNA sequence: TGTGCCAGCAGCTTTGCGGGAACGAACACTGAAGCTTTCTTT. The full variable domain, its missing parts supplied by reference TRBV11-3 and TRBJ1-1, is EAGVVQSPRYKIIEKKQPVAFWCNPISGHNTLYWYLQNLGQGPELLIRYENEEAVDDSQLPKDRFSAERLKGVDSTLKIQPAELGDSAVYLCASSFAGTNTEAFFGQGTRLTVV.

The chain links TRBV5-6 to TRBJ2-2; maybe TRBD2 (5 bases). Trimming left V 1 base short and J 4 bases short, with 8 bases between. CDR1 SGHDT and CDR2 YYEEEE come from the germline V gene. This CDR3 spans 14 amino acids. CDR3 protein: CASSLTSFTGELFF. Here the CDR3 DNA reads TGTGCCAGCAGCTTGACTAGTTTCACCGGGGAGCTGTTTTTT.

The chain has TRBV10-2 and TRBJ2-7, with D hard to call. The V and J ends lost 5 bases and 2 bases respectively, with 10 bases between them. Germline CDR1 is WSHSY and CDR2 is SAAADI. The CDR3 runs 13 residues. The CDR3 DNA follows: TGCGCCAGCAGTCTCGCAGGCACCTACGAGCAGTACTTC. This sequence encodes CASSLAGTYEQYF.

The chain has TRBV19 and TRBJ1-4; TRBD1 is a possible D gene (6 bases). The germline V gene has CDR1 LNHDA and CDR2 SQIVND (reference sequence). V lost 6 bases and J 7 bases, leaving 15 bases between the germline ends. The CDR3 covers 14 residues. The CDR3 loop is CASRQGKRGEKLFF. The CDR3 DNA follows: TGTGCCAGTAGGCAGGGGAAGCGGGGTGAAAAACTGTTTTTT.

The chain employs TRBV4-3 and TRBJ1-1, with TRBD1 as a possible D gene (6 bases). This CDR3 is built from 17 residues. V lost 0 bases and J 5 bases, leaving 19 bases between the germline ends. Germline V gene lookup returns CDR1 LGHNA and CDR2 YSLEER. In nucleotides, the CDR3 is TGCGCCAGCAGCCAAGATCCGGGGGGCAGGTGGGGGACTGAAGCTTTCTTT. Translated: CASSQDPGGRWGTEAFF.

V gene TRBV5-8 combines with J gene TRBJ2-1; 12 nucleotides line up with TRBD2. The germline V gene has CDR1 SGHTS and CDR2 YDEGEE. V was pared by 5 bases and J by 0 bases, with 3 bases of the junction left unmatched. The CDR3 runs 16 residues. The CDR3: CASRLAGGLSYNEQFF. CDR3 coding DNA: TGTGCCAGCAGACTAGCGGGGGGCCTCTCCTACAATGAGCAGTTCTTC.

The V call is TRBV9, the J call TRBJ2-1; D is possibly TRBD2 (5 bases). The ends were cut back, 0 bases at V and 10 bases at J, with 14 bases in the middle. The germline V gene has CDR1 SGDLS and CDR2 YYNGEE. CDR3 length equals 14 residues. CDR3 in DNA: TGTGCCAGCAGCGTAGGGAGGACCCGGTGGGAGCAGTTCTTC. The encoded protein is CASSVGRTRWEQFF. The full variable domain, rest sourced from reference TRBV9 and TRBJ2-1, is DSGVTQTPKHLITATGQRVTLRCSPRSGDLSVYWYQQSLDQGLQFLIQYYNGEERAKGNILERFSAQQFPDLHSELNLSSLELGDSALYFCASSVGRTRWEQFFGPGTRLTVL.

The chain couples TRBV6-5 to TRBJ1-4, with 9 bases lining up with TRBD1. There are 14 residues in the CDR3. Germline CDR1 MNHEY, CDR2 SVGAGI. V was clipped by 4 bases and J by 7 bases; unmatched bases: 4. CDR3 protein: CASSSGQGTEKLFF. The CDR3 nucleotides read TGTGCCAGCAGTTCGGGACAGGGAACTGAAAAACTGTTTTTT.

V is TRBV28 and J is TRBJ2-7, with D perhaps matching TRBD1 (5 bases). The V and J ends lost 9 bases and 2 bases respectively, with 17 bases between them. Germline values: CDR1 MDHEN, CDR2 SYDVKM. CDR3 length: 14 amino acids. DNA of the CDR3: TGTGCCAGTACGAGTGGAGACAGCGCCTACGAGCAGTACTTC. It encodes CASTSGDSAYEQYF.

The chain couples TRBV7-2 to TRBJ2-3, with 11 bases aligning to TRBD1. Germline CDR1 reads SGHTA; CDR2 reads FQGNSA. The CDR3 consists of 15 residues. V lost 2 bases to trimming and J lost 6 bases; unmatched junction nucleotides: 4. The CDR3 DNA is TGTGCCAGCAGCTTATTCGGACAGGGGGCTGATACGCAGTATTTT. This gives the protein CASSLFGQGADTQYF.

CDR3 region: CAIKGDEFYGYTF. In nucleotides, the CDR3 is TGTGCCATCAAGGGGGACGAGTTCTATGGCTACACCTTC. The chain has TRBV10-3 and TRBJ1-2; D perhaps matches TRBD1 (6 bases). CDR1 and CDR2 (germline): ENHRY, SYGVKD. CDR3 length: 13 residues. The V end was cut by 7 bases, the J end by 4 bases, with 13 bases between.

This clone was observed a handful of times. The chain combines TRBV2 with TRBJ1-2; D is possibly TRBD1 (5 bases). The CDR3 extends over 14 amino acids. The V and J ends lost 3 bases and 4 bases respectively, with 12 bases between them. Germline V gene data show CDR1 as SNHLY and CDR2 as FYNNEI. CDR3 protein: CASSDDSEFYGYTF. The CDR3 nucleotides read TGTGCCAGCAGTGATGACAGCGAGTTCTATGGCTACACCTTC.